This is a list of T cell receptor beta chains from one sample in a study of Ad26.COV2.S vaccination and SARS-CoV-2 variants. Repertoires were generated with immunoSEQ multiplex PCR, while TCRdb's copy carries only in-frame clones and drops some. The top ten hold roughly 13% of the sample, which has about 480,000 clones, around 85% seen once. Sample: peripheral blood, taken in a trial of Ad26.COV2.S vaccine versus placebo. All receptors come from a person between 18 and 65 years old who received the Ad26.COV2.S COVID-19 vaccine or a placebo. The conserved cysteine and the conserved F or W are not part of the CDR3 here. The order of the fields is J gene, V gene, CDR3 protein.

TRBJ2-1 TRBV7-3 ASSPSVGAGEQF
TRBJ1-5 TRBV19 ASAYFRDPQPQH
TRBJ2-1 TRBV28 ASSAPGVRNEQF
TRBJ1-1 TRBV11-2 ASSLVRDALRAF
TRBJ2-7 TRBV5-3 ARSQPSTQGVYEQY
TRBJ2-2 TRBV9 ASSNQRATNTGELF
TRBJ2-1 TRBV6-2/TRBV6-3 ASSYLAGGLVDEQF
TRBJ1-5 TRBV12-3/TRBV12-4 ASSLWENQPQH
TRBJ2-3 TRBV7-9 ASSSTDTQY
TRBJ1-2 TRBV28 ASSFLFRRVYGYT
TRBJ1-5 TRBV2 ASSADRADNQPQH
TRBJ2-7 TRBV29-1 SGTTSGHYEQY
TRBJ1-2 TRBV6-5 ASSYVPGGMNGYT
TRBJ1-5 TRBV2 ASRQSTGGGQPQH
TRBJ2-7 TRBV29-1 SVEQGAGDEQY
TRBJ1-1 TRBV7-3 ASSPNRGMNTEAF
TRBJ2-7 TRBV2 ASRPRTSALSSYEQY
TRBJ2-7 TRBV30 ACERERVGEQY
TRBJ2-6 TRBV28 ASNPRQASGFSGANVLT
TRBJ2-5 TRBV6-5 ASSYWTGGKETQY
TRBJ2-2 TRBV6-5 ASSYSGGRRTGELF
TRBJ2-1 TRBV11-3 ASSIAHGNEQF
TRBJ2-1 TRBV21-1 ASSRDTTDFPYNEQF
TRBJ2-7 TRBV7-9 ASSPPGAYEQY
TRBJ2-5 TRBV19 ASSAQETQY
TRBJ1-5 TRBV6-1 ASSDGGVQPQH
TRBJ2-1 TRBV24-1 ATSGSGSSYNEQF
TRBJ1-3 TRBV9 ASSVEGVSFDTIY
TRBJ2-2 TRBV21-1 ASPDEGPGTGELF
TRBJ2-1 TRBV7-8 ASSLTPTSGRTNEQF
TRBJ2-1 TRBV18 ASSTSSRTEQF
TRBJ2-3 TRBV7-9 ASSLGGDKDTQY
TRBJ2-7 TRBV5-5 ASSFGTGYEQY
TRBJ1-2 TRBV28 ASSSSAQGTSDGYT
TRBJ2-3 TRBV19 ASTPGGITDTQY
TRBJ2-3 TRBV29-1 SVEEAGTRAADTQY
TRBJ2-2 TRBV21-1 AYFGDVLLENTGELF
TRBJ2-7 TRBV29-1 SVLPPGTYEQY
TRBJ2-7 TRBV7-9 ASSPPPGQGGEQY
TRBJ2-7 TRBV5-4 ASSPGRGEQY
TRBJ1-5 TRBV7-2 ASSSGTGNNQPQH
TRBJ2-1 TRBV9 ASNPEGDGLVEQF